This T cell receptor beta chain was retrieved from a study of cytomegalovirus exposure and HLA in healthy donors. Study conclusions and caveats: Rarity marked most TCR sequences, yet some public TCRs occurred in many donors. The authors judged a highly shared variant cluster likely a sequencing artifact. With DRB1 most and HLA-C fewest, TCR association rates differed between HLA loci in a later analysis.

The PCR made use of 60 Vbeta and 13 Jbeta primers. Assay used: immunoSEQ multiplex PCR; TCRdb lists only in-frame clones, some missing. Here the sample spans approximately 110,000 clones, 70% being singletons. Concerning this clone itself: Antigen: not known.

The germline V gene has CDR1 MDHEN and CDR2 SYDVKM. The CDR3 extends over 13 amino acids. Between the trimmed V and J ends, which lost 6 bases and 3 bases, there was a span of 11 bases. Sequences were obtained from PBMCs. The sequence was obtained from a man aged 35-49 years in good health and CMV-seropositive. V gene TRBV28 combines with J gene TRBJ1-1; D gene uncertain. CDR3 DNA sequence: TGTGCCAGCAGCCAACTGCTGGACACTGAAGCTTTCTTT. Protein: CASSQLLDTEAFF.